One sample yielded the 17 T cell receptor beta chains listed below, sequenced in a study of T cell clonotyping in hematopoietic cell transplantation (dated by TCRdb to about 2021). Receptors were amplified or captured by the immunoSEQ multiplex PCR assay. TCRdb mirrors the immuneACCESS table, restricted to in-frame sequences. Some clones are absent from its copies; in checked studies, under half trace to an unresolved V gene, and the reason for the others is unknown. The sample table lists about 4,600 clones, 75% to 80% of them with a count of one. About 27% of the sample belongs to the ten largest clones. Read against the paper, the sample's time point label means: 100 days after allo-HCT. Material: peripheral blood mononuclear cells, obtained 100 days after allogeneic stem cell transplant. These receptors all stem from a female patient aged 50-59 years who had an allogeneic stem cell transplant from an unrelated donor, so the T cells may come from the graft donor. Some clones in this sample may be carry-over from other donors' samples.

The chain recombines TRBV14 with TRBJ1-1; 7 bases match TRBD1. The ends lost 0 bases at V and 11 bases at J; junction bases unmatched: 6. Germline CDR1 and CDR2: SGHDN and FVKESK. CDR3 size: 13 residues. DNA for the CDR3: TGTGCCAGCAGCCAAGAAGCAGGGGGGATGGCTTTCTTT. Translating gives CASSQEAGGMAFF.

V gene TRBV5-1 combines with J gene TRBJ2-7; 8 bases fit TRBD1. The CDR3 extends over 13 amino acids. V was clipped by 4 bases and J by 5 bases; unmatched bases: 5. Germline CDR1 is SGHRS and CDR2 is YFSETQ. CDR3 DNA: TGCGCCAGCAGCGTCAGGGACAGGAACGAGCAGTACTTC. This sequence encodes CASSVRDRNEQYF.

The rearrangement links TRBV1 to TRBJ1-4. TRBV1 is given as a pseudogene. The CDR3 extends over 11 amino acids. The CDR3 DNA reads TGCACCAGCAGGGGGGGCGAAAAACTGTTTTTT. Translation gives CTSRGGEKLFF.

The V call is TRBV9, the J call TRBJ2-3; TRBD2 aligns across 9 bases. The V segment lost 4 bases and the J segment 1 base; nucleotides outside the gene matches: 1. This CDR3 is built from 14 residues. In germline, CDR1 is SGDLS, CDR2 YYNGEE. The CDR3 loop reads CASSPSGGTDTQYF. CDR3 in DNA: TGTGCCAGCAGCCCTAGCGGGGGCACAGATACGCAGTATTTT.

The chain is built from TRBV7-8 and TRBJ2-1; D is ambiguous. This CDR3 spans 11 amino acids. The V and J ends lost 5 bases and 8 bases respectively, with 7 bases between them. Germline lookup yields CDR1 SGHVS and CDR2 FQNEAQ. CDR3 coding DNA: TGTGCCAGCAGCCGAATAGATGAGCAGTTCTTC. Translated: CASSRIDEQFF.

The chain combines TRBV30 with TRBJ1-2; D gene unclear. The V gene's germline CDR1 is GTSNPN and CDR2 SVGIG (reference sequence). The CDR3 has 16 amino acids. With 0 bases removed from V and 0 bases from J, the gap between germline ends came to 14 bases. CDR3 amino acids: CAWSVQGQETNYGYTF. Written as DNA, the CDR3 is TGTGCCTGGAGTGTACAAGGGCAGGAGACTAACTATGGCTACACCTTC.

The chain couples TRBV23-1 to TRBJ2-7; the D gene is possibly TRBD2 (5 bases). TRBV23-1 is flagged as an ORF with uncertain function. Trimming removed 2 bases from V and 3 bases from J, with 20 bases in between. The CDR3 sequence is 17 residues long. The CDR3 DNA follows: TGCGCCAGCAGTCAAAACGACCCGGGAATCCGCTTCTACGAGCAGTACTTC. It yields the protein CASSQNDPGIRFYEQYF.

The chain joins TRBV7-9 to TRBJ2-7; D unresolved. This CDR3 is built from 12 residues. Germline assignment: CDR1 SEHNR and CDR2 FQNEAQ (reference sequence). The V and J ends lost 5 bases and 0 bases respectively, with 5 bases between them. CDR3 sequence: CASSLNSYEQYF. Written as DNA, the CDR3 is TGTGCCAGCAGCCTAAACTCCTACGAGCAGTACTTC.

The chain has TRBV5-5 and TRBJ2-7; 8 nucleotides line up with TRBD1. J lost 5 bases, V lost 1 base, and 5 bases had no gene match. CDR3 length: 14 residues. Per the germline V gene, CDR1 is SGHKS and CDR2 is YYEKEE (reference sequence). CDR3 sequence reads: CASSLRDRPNEQYF. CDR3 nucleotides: TGTGCCAGCAGCTTGAGGGACAGGCCAAACGAGCAGTACTTC. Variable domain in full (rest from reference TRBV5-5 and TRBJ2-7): DAGVTQSPTHLIKTRGQQVTLRCSPISGHKSVSWYQQVLGQGPQFIFQYYEKEERGRGNFPDRFSARQFPNYSSELNVNALLLGDSALYLCASSLRDRPNEQYFGPGTRLTVT.

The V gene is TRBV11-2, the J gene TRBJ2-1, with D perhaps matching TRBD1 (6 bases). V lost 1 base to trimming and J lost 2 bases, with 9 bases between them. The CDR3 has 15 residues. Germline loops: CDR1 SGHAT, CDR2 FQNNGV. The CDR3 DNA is TGTGCCAGCAGCTTAGTAGGGGGAACCTACAATGAGCAGTTCTTC. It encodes CASSLVGGTYNEQFF.

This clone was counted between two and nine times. CDR3 sequence (DNA): TGTGCCAGCAGTTACAACAGCGGGGGCTACGAGCAGTACTTC. It specifies CASSYNSGGYEQYF. The chain recombines TRBV9 with TRBJ2-7; 8 bases are a match to TRBD2. This CDR3 has 14 residues. CDR1 is SGDLS and CDR2 is YYNGEE in the germline V gene. The V segment lost 5 bases and the J segment 3 bases; nucleotides outside the gene matches: 7.

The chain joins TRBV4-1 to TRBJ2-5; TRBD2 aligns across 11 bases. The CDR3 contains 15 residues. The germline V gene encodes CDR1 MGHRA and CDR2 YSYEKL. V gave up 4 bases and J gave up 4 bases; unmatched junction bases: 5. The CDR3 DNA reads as TGCGCCAGCAGCCTCCTGGGACTAGCGGCAGAGACCCAGTACTTC. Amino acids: CASSLLGLAAETQYF.

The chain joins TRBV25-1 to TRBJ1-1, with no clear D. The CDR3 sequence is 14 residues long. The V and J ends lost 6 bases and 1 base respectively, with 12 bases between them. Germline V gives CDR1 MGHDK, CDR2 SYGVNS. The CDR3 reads CASRGWVGNTEAFF. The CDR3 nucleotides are TGTGCCAGCAGGGGGTGGGTGGGGAACACTGAAGCTTTCTTT.

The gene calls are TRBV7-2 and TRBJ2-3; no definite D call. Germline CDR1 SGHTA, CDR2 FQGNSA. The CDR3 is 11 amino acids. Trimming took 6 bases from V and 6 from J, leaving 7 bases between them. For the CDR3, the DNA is TGTGCCAGCAGGTGGCGGGATACGCAGTATTTT. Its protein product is CASRWRDTQYF. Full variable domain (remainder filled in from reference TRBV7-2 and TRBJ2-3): GAGVSQSPSNKVTEKGKDVELRCDPISGHTALYWYRQSLGQGLEFLIYFQGNSAPDKSGLPSDRFSAERTGGSVSTLTIQRTQQEDSAVYLCASRWRDTQYFGPGTRLTVL.

In nucleotides, the CDR3 is TGTGCCAGCAGCTTGGCCGGCCAGGGGAACACTGAAGCTTTCTTT. Amino acid sequence: CASSLAGQGNTEAFF. The V gene is TRBV5-6, the J gene TRBJ1-1; TRBD1 might be the D (5 bases). Germline lookup yields CDR1 SGHDT and CDR2 YYEEEE. Trimming left V 0 bases short and J 1 base short, with 10 bases between. The CDR3 length is 15 residues.

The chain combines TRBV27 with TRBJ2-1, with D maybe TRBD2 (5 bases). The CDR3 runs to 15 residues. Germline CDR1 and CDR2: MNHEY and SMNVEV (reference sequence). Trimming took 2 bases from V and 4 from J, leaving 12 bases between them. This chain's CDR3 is CASSLRGDGYNEQFF. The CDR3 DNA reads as TGTGCCAGCAGTTTACGGGGTGATGGGTACAATGAGCAGTTCTTC.

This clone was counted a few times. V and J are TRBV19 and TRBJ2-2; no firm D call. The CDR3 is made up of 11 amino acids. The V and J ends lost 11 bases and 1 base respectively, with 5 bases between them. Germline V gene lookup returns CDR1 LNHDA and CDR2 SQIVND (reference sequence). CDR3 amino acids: CACRNTGELFF. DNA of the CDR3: TGTGCCTGCAGGAACACCGGGGAGCTGTTTTTT.